This is a list of T cell receptor beta chains from one sample in a study of shared T cell receptors in the human thymus. Only in-frame clones appear in the TCRdb table, and some are missing; sequencing was by immunoSEQ multiplex PCR. The table shows 630,000 or so clones, with approximately 87% occurring only once. These data were also filed under a second study, of human thymus T cells.

Sample: thymocytes. All receptors come from a boy younger than two with a congenital heart defect. The CDR3 runs from the conserved cysteine through the conserved F or W. Fields, in order: D gene, J gene, V gene, clone size, CDR3 protein, CDR3 DNA. D genes are given only for firm matches. Only some rows state a clone size, as once, few, many or a class for expanded clones.

NA,TRBJ2-1,TRBV13,NA,CASSLQVQGHEQFF,TGTGCCAGCAGCTTACAGGTGCAGGGCCATGAGCAGTTCTTC
TRBD1,TRBJ1-1,TRBV19,NA,CASSDRGTEAFF,TGTGCCAGTAGTGACAGGGGCACTGAAGCTTTCTTT
NA,TRBJ2-7,TRBV7-6,once,CASSLTPGDSSSYEQYF,TGTGCCAGCAGCTTAACCCCTGGGGACTCTAGCTCCTACGAGCAGTACTTC
NA,TRBJ1-2,TRBV9,once,CASSPPDTVYGYTF,TGTGCCAGCAGCCCGCCGGACACAGTCTATGGCTACACCTTC
TRBD1,TRBJ1-6,TRBV9,NA,CASSVKWDSSYNSPLHF,TGTGCCAGCAGCGTAAAGTGGGACAGCTCCTATAATTCACCCCTCCACTTT
NA,TRBJ2-7,TRBV9,NA,CASSVGGISYEQYF,TGTGCCAGCAGCGTAGGGGGCATATCCTACGAGCAGTACTTC
NA,TRBJ1-2,TRBV18,NA,CASSPPRQEYGYTF,TGTGCCAGCTCACCTCCGAGACAGGAGTATGGCTACACCTTC
NA,TRBJ1-3,TRBV7-6,few,CASSLGRGAGPIYF,TGTGCCAGCAGCTTAGGGCGCGGCGCTGGTCCCATATATTTT
NA,TRBJ1-4,TRBV9,NA,CASSVGTLKGGNEKLFF,TGTGCCAGCAGCGTCGGGACACTCAAAGGGGGTAATGAAAAACTGTTTTTT
TRBD1,TRBJ1-6,TRBV7-9,NA,CASSWTGDSPLHF,TGTGCCAGCAGCTGGACAGGAGATTCACCCCTCCACTTT
TRBD2,TRBJ2-5,TRBV7-9,once,CASSFSGGPQETQYF,TGTGCCAGCAGTTTTAGCGGGGGCCCCCAAGAGACCCAGTACTTC
TRBD1,TRBJ2-1,TRBV9,NA,CASSIGTASYNEQFF,TGTGCCAGCAGCATCGGGACAGCCTCCTACAATGAGCAGTTCTTC
NA,TRBJ2-7,TRBV5-6,NA,CASSLIQNEQYF,TGTGCCAGCAGCCTAATACAGAACGAGCAGTACTTC
NA,TRBJ2-1,TRBV4-2,NA,CASSQDVRATYNEQFF,TGTGCCAGCAGCCAAGACGTCAGGGCAACCTACAATGAGCAGTTCTTC
NA,TRBJ2-3,TRBV19,NA,CASSIRRGPTDTQYF,TGTGCCAGTAGTATCAGGCGGGGGCCCACAGATACGCAGTATTTT
NA,TRBJ1-2,TRBV5-6,NA,CASSLGLTSYGYTF,TGTGCCAGCAGCTTGGGTTTGACAAGCTATGGCTACACCTTC
TRBD2,TRBJ2-3,TRBV4-1,NA,CASSPGTSGSIDTQYF,TGCGCCAGCAGCCCCGGGACTAGCGGGAGTATAGATACGCAGTATTTT
TRBD2,TRBJ2-1,TRBV7-2,NA,CASSPSGTIYNEQFF,TGTGCCAGCAGCCCTAGCGGGACAATTTACAATGAGCAGTTCTTC
NA,TRBJ2-7,TRBV28,NA,CASSFWAGPAGCSYEQYF,TGTGCCAGCAGTTTTTGGGCGGGCCCCGCGGGGTGCTCCTACGAGCAGTACTTC
NA,TRBJ1-2,TRBV27,NA,CASSLRQGNGYTF,TGTGCCAGCAGTTTACGGCAGGGTAATGGCTACACCTTC
TRBD2,TRBJ2-7,TRBV6-5,NA,CASSYGGSLDEQYF,TGTGCCAGCAGTTACGGCGGGAGCCTCGACGAGCAGTACTTC
NA,TRBJ1-2,TRBV5-5,NA,CASSPSQETNYGYTF,TGTGCCAGCAGCCCCTCACAGGAAACTAACTATGGCTACACCTTC
TRBD1,TRBJ1-1,TRBV4-1,NA,CASSQEPGQVNDRASF,TGCGCCAGCAGCCAAGAGCCGGGACAGGTTAATGACCGGGCTAGCTTT
TRBD1,TRBJ2-7,TRBV5-4,few,CASSFRDRDYEQYF,TGTGCCAGCAGCTTCCGGGACAGGGATTACGAGCAGTACTTC
TRBD1,TRBJ1-4,TRBV7-9,NA,CASSLGDRDSTNEKLFF,TGTGCCAGCAGCTTAGGAGACAGGGATTCAACTAATGAAAAACTGTTTTTT
NA,TRBJ2-1,TRBV27,NA,CASSFKGPNEQFF,TGTGCCAGCAGTTTCAAGGGGCCCAATGAGCAGTTCTTC
NA,TRBJ2-4,TRBV7-3,NA,CASSPGSKHIQYF,TGTGCCAGCAGCCCAGGGTCCAAACACATTCAGTACTTC
TRBD2,TRBJ2-7,TRBV27,NA,CASSGGREVPGEQYF,TGTGCCAGCAGCGGGGGACGGGAGGTACCGGGCGAGCAGTACTTC
NA,TRBJ2-7,TRBV28,NA,CASRTIVFSEQYF,TGTGCCAGCCGGACTATTGTATTCTCCGAGCAGTACTTC
TRBD1,TRBJ1-2,TRBV5-1,NA,CASSLGQGNDGYTF,TGCGCCAGCAGCCTGGGACAGGGAAACGATGGCTACACCTTC
NA,TRBJ2-3,TRBV5-4,NA,CASSPTRGTTDTQYF,TGTGCCAGCAGCCCCACGAGAGGTACCACCGATACGCAGTATTTT
NA,TRBJ2-5,TRBV18,NA,CASCEDGQKETQYF,TGTGCCAGCTGTGAAGACGGACAGAAAGAGACCCAGTACTTC
NA,TRBJ2-3,TRBV5-1,NA,CASSIPGLTSTDTQYF,TGCGCCAGCAGCATCCCGGGGTTAACTAGCACAGATACGCAGTATTTT
NA,TRBJ1-5,TRBV30,NA,CAWRAGEGDNQPQHF,TGTGCCTGGCGGGCCGGAGAGGGCGACAATCAGCCCCAGCATTTT
NA,TRBJ1-2,TRBV4-1,NA,CASRRREGNGYTF,TGCGCCAGCAGGCGCAGGGAAGGCAATGGCTACACCTTC
NA,TRBJ2-3,TRBV11-2,few,CASSLEHSTDTQYF,TGTGCCAGCAGCTTAGAACATAGCACAGATACGCAGTATTTT
NA,TRBJ1-1,TRBV5-6,NA,CASSLSWGRDTEAFF,TGTGCCAGCAGCTTGAGTTGGGGGAGGGACACTGAAGCTTTCTTT
TRBD1,TRBJ2-7,TRBV5-1,NA,CASSSPGQGAYEQYF,TGCGCCAGCAGCTCACCGGGACAGGGGGCCTACGAGCAGTACTTC
NA,TRBJ2-5,TRBV5-6,NA,CASSRVPQETQYF,TGTGCCAGCAGCCGGGTGCCCCAAGAGACCCAGTACTTC